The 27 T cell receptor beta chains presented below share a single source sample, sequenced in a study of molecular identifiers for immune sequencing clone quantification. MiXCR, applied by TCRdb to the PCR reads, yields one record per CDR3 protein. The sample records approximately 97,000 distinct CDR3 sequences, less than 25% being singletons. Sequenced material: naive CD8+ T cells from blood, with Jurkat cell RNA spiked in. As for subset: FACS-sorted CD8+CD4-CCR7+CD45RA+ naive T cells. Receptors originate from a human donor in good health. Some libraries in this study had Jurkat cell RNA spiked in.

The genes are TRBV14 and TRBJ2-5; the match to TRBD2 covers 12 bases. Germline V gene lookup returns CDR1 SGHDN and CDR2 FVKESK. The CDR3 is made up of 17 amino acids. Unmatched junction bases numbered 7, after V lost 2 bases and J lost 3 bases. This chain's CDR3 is CASSQLGLAGSKETQYF. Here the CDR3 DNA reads TGTGCCAGCAGCCAACTGGGACTAGCGGGCTCCAAAGAGACCCAGTACTTC. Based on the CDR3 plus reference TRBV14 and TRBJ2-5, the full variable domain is EAGVTQFPSHSVIEKGQTVTLRCDPISGHDNLYWYRRVMGKEIKFLLHFVKESKQDESGMPNNRFLAERTGGTYSTLKVQPAELEDSGVYFCASSQLGLAGSKETQYFGPGTRLLVL.

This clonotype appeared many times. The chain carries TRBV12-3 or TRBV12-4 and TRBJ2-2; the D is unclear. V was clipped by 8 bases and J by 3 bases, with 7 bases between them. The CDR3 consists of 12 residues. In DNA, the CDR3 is TGTGCCAGCCTCCTTGACACCGGGGAGCTGTTTTTT. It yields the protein CASLLDTGELFF.

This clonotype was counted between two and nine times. DNA for the CDR3: TGCAGTGCTAGTACGGGGTCCTACGAGCAGTACTTC. This sequence encodes CSASTGSYEQYF. The chain combines TRBV20-1 with TRBJ2-7, with D tentatively TRBD2 (5 bases). There are 12 residues in the CDR3. The germline V gene has CDR1 DFQATT and CDR2 SNEGSKA (reference sequence). V lost 3 bases, J lost 1 base, and 7 bases lay in between.

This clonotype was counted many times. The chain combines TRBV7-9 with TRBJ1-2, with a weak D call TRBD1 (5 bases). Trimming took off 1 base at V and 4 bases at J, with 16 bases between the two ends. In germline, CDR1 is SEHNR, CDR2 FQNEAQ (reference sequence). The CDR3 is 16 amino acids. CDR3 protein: CASSLDVDSRIYGYTF. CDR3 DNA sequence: TGTGCCAGCAGCTTAGATGTTGACAGCCGAATCTATGGCTACACCTTC. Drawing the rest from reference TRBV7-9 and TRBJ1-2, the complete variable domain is DTGVSQNPRHKITKRGQNVTFRCDPISEHNRLYWYRQTLGQGPEFLTYFQNEAQLEKSRLLSDRFSAERPKGSFSTLEIQRTEQGDSAMYLCASSLDVDSRIYGYTFGSGTRLTVV.

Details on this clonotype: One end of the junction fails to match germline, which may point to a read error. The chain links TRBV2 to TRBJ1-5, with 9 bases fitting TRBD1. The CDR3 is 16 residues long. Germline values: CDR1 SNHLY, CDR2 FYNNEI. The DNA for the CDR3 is TGTGCCAGCAGGGAAGGGACAGGGAATAGCAATCAGCCCCAGCATTTT. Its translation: CASREGTGNSNQPQHF.

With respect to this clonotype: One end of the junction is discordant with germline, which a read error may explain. The CDR3 sequence is CAGSSQGSQPQHF. The CDR3 nucleotides read TGTGCCGGCAGCTCACAGGGGAGTCAGCCCCAGCATTTT. V and J are TRBV5-5 and TRBJ1-5; the match to TRBD1 covers 7 bases. Germline V gene lookup returns CDR1 SGHKS and CDR2 YYEKEE (reference sequence). This CDR3 has 13 residues. The entire variable domain, with the rest obtained from reference TRBV5-5 and TRBJ1-5, is as follows: DAGVTQSPTHLIKTRGQQVTLRCSPISGHKSVSWYQQVLGQGPQFIFQYYEKEERGRGNFPDRFSARQFPNYSSELNVNALLLGDSALYLCAGSSQGSQPQHFGDGTRLSIL.

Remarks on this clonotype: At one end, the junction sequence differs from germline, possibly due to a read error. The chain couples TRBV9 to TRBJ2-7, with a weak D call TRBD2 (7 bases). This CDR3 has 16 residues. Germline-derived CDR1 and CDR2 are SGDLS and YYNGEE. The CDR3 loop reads CASSLFEAGARGEQHF. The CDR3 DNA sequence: TGTGCCAGTTCCCTATTCGAGGCAGGGGCCCGGGGGGAGCAGCACTTC.

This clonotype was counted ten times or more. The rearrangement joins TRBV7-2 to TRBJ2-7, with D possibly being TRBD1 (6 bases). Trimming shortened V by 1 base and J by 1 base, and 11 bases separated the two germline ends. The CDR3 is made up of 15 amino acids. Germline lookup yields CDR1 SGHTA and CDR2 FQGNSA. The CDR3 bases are TGTGCCAGCAGCTTAGGAGGGGGTAGGTCCTACGAGCAGTACTTC. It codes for CASSLGGGRSYEQYF.

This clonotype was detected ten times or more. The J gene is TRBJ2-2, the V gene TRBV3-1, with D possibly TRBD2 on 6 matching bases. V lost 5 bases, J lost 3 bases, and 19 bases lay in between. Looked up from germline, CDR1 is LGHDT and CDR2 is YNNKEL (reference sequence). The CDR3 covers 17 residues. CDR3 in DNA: TGTGCCAGCAGCGCCCCGACTAGGGGAAGGTACACCGGGGAGCTGTTTTTT. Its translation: CASSAPTRGRYTGELFF.

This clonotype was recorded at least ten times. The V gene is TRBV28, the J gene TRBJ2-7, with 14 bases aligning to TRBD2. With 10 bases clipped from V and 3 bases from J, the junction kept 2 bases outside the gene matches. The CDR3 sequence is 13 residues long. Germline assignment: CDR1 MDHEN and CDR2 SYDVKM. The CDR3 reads CAIGTSGGYEQYF. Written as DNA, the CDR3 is TGTGCCATCGGGACTAGCGGGGGCTACGAGCAGTACTTC. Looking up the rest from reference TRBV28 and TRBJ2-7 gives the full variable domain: DVKVTQSSRYLVKRTGEKVFLECVQDMDHENMFWYRQDPGLGLRLIYFSYDVKMKEKGDIPEGYSVSREKKERFSLILESASTNQTSMYLCAIGTSGGYEQYFGPGTRLTVT.

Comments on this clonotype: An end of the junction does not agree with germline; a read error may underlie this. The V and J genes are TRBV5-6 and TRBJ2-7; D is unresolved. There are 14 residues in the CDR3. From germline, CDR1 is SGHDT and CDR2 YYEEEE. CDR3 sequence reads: CANSAPGWPYEQYF. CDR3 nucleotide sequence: TGTGCCAACAGCGCCCCGGGTTGGCCCTACGAGCAGTACTTC.

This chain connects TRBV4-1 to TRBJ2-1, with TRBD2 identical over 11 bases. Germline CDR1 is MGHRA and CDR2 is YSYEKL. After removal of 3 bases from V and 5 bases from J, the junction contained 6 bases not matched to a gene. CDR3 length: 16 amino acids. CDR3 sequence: CASSQRELAGDNEQFF. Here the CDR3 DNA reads TGCGCCAGCAGCCAGAGGGAACTAGCGGGGGACAATGAGCAGTTCTTC.

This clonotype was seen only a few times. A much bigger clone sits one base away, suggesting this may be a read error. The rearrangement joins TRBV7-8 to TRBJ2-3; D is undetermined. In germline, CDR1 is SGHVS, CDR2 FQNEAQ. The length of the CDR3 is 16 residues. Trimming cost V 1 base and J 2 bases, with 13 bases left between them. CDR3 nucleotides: TGTGCCAGCAGCTTAGGAAGCCTTATCCTCACAGATACGCAGTATTTT. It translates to CASSLGSLILTDTQYF.

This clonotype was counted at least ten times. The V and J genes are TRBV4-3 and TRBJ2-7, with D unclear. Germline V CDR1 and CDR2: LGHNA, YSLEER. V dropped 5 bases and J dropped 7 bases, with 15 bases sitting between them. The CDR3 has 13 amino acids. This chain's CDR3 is CASSDGTNREQYF. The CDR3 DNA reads TGCGCCAGCAGCGACGGCACCAATCGGGAGCAGTACTTC.

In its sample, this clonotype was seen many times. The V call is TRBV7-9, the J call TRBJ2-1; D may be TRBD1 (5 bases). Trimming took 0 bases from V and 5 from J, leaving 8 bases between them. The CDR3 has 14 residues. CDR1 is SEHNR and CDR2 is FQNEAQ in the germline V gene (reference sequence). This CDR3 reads CASSLAGADNEQFF. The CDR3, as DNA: TGTGCCAGCAGCTTAGCAGGGGCTGACAATGAGCAGTTCTTC.

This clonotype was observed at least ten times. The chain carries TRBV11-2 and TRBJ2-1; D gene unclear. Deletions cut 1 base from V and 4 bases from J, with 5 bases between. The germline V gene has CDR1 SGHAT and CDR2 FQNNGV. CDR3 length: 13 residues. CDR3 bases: TGTGCCAGCAGCTTAGTATCATACAATGAGCAGTTCTTC. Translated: CASSLVSYNEQFF.

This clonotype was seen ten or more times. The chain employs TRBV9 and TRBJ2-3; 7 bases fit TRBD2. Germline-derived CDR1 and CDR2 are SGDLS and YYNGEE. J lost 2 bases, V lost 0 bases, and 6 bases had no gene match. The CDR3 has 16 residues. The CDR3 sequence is CASSVESGGFTDTQYF. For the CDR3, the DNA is TGTGCCAGCAGCGTAGAATCGGGAGGATTCACAGATACGCAGTATTTT.

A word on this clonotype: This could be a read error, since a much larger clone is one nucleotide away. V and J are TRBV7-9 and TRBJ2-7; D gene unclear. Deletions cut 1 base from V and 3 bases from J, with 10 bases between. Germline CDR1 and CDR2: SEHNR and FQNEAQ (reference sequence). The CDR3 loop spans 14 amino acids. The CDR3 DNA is TGTGCCAGCAGCTTAGGTGCGACAAGCTACGAGCAGTACTTC. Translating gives CASSLGATSYEQYF.

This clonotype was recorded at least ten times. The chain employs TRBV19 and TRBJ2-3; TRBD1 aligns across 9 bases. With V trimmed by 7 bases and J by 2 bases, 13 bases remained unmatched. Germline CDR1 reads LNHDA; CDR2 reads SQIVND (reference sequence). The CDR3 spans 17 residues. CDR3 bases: TGTGCCAGTACTACAAGGACAGGGGACCCTTTCACAGATACGCAGTATTTT. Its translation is CASTTRTGDPFTDTQYF.

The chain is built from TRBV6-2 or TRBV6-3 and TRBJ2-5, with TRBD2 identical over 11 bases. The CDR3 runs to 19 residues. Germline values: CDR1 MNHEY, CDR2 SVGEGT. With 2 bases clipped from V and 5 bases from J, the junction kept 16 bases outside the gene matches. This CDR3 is CASSYLGTSGGGDWETQYF. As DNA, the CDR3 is TGTGCCAGCAGTTACCTGGGGACTAGCGGAGGCGGGGATTGGGAGACCCAGTACTTC.

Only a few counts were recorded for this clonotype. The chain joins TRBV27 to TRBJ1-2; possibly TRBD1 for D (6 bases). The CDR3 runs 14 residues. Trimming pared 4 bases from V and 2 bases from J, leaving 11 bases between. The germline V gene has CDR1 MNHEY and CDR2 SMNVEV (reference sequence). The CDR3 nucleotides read TGTGCCAGCAGTTCAACAGGGTTAAACTATGGCTACACCTTC. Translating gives CASSSTGLNYGYTF.

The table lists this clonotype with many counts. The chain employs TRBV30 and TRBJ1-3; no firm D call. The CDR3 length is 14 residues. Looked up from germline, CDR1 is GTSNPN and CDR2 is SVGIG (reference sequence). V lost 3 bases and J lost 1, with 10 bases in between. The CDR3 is CAWSEGSSGNTIYF. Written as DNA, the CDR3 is TGTGCCTGGAGCGAAGGCAGTTCTGGAAACACCATATATTTT. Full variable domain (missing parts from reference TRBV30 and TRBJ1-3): SQTIHQWPATLVQPVGSPLSLECTVEGTSNPNLYWYRQAAGRGLQLLFYSVGIGQISSEVPQNLSASRPQDRQFILSSKKLLLSDSGFYLCAWSEGSSGNTIYFGEGSWLTVV.

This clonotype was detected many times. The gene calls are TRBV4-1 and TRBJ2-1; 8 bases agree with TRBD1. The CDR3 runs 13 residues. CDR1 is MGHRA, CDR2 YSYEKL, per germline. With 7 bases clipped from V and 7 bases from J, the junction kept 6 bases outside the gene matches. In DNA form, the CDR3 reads TGCGCCAGCAACGGACAGGGTGGTAATGAGCAGTTCTTC. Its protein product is CASNGQGGNEQFF.

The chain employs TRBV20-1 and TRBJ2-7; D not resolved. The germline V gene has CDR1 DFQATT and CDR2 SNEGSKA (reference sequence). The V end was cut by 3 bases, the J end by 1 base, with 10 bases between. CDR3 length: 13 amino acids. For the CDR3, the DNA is TGCAGTGCTAGGTGGTCAGCATCCTACGAGCAGTACTTC. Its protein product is CSARWSASYEQYF.

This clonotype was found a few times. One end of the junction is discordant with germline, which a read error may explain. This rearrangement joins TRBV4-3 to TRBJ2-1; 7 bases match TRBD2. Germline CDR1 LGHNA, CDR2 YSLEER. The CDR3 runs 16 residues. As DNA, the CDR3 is TGCGCCAACAGCCAAGAAGCGGGGCCGAGGAGCGATGAGCAGTTCTTC. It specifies CANSQEAGPRSDEQFF.

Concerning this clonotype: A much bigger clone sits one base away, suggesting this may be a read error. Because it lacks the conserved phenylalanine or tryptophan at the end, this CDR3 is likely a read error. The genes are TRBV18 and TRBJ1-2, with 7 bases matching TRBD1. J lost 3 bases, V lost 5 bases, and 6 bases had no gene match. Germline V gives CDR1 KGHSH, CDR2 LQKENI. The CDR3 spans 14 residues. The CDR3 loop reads CASSSSDRDYGYTL. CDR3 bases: TGTGCCAGCTCATCCTCAGACAGGGACTATGGCTACACCCTC.

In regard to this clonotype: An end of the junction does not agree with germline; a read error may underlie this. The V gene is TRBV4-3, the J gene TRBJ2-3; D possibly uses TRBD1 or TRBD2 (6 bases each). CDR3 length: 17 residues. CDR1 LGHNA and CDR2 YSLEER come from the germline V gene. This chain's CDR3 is CASRPAYRGPSTDTQYF. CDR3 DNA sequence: TGCGCCAGCCGCCCAGCCTACCGGGGGCCTAGCACGGATACGCAGTATTTT.